The 22 T cell receptor beta chains listed next were all sequenced from one sample in a study of OX40 agonist ivuxolimab in advanced cancers. This table comes from immunoSEQ multiplex PCR, and its TCRdb copy is limited to in-frame clones, with some not included. Seen here are about 75,000 clones, just over 85% observed once, and the top ten hold roughly 8.2%. Sequenced here: CD4+ or CD8+ T cells sorted from blood, sampled in a trial of the OX40 agonist ivuxolimab. All receptors come from an adult with an advanced solid tumor such as melanoma, head and neck, liver or kidney cancer.

The J gene is TRBJ2-5, the V gene TRBV4-2; D is ambiguous. Germline lookup yields CDR1 LGHNA and CDR2 YNFKEQ. The CDR3 consists of 15 residues. V lost 2 bases and J 1 base, leaving 11 bases between the germline ends. CDR3 in amino acids: CASSQYSGSQETQYF. The CDR3 DNA reads as TGTGCCAGCAGCCAATATTCCGGCAGCCAAGAGACCCAGTACTTC.

The chain carries TRBV5-6 and TRBJ1-5; D is ambiguous. The V end lost 2 bases, the J end lost 2 bases, and 8 bases lay between the germline ends. This CDR3 is built from 14 residues. The germline CDR1 and CDR2 sequences are SGHDT and YYEEEE. CDR3 bases: TGTGCCAGCAGCTTTAGGGCGGGCAATCAGCCCCAGCATTTT. This codes for CASSFRAGNQPQHF.

This rearrangement joins TRBV25-1 to TRBJ2-1, with D possibly being TRBD1 (5 bases). V lost 6 bases and J 7 bases, leaving 7 bases between the germline ends. This CDR3 is built from 11 residues. CDR1 and CDR2 from the germline V gene are MGHDK and SYGVNS. The CDR3 DNA sequence: TGTGCCAGCAGACAGGAGAATGAGCAGTTCTTC. Translating gives CASRQENEQFF.

This rearrangement joins TRBV28 to TRBJ1-1; D remains ambiguous. Trimming cost V 5 bases and J 6 bases, with 13 bases left between them. The CDR3 length is 13 residues. The germline gives CDR1 MDHEN, CDR2 SYDVKM. CDR3: CASSPAWKPEAFF. CDR3 sequence (DNA): TGTGCCAGCAGTCCGGCGTGGAAGCCTGAAGCTTTCTTT.

The chain uses TRBV6-1 and TRBJ2-7; D remains ambiguous. The germline gives CDR1 MNHNS, CDR2 SASEGT. With 6 bases removed from V and 2 bases from J, the gap between germline ends came to 5 bases. This CDR3 comprises 11 residues. This CDR3 reads CASRSTYEQYF. DNA of the CDR3: TGTGCCAGCAGGTCGACCTACGAGCAGTACTTC.

The chain carries TRBV7-9 and TRBJ2-1; TRBD1 might be the D (6 bases). The CDR3 sequence is 13 residues long. CDR1 SEHNR and CDR2 FQNEAQ come from the germline V gene (reference sequence). Trimming removed 0 bases from V and 9 bases from J, with 9 bases in between. The CDR3 nucleotides are TGTGCCAGCAGCTTAGCGGGGGCCAGTGAGCAGTTCTTC. Residues: CASSLAGASEQFF. The full variable domain, rest sourced from reference TRBV7-9 and TRBJ2-1, is DTGVSQNPRHKITKRGQNVTFRCDPISEHNRLYWYRQTLGQGPEFLTYFQNEAQLEKSRLLSDRFSAERPKGSFSTLEIQRTEQGDSAMYLCASSLAGASEQFFGPGTRLTVL.

The chain is built from TRBV19 and TRBJ1-2, with D possibly matching TRBD1 (6 bases). CDR3 length: 14 amino acids. Germline CDR1 and CDR2: LNHDA and SQIVND (reference sequence). Trimming removed 3 bases at V and 8 bases at J, with 16 bases between. DNA of the CDR3: TGTGCCAGTAGTATGTACAGGGAGGCGCGCGGCTACACCTTC. As protein: CASSMYREARGYTF.

V and J are TRBV2 and TRBJ1-1, with D perhaps TRBD1 (5 bases). CDR3 length: 11 amino acids. V was clipped by 7 bases and J by 3 bases, with 6 bases between them. Looked up from germline, CDR1 is SNHLY and CDR2 is FYNNEI. CDR3 in DNA: TGTGCCAGCATAGGGGACACTGAAGCTTTCTTT. Translating gives CASIGDTEAFF.

This clone was detected once. The chain links TRBV18 to TRBJ2-7; 9 nucleotides match TRBD1. Germline V gives CDR1 KGHSH, CDR2 LQKENI. This CDR3 is built from 14 residues. V shed 6 bases and J 7 bases; nucleotides not matched to a gene: 10. CDR3 sequence: CASSLGQGVWEQYF. CDR3 in DNA: TGTGCCAGCTCCTTGGGACAGGGAGTGTGGGAGCAGTACTTC.

The chain is built from TRBV2 and TRBJ2-7, with 9 bases that match TRBD1. This CDR3 has 14 residues. Germline CDR1 SNHLY, CDR2 FYNNEI. J lost 5 bases, V lost 6 bases, and 8 bases had no gene match. The CDR3 nucleotides read TGTGCCAGCAGCCTGGACAGGGGAGTCGACGAGCAGTACTTC. Its protein is CASSLDRGVDEQYF.

The gene calls are TRBV7-2 and TRBJ1-4; D not certain. Germline CDR1 SGHTA, CDR2 FQGNSA. CDR3 size: 12 residues. Between the trimmed V and J ends, which lost 8 bases and 8 bases, there was a span of 12 bases. In nucleotides, the CDR3 is TGTGCCAGCGGAAAGATTAAGGAAAAACTGTTTTTT. Protein sequence: CASGKIKEKLFF. The full variable domain, its missing parts supplied by reference TRBV7-2 and TRBJ1-4, is GAGVSQSPSNKVTEKGKDVELRCDPISGHTALYWYRQSLGQGLEFLIYFQGNSAPDKSGLPSDRFSAERTGGSVSTLTIQRTQQEDSAVYLCASGKIKEKLFFGSGTQLSVL.

The rearrangement uses TRBV5-6 and TRBJ1-4; D gene unclear. The CDR3 runs to 15 residues. CDR1 and CDR2 (germline): SGHDT, YYEEEE. The V gene lost 0 bases and the J gene lost 3 bases, with 9 bases spanning the gap. This chain's CDR3 is CASSLAGMANEKLFF. The CDR3 DNA is TGTGCCAGCAGCTTGGCGGGGATGGCTAATGAAAAACTGTTTTTT.

The chain has TRBV19 and TRBJ2-7; tentatively, D is TRBD1 (5 bases). With 6 bases removed from V and 6 bases from J, the gap between germline ends came to 18 bases. CDR1 LNHDA and CDR2 SQIVND come from the germline V gene (reference sequence). The CDR3 extends over 14 amino acids. Here the CDR3 reads CASRTEHLSSEQYF. The CDR3 coding sequence is TGTGCCAGTAGGACAGAACACCTTAGCAGCGAGCAGTACTTC.

The chain joins TRBV19 to TRBJ1-4; tentative D call: TRBD1 (6 bases). Per germline, CDR1 LNHDA and CDR2 SQIVND (reference sequence). V gave up 6 bases and J gave up 5 bases, with 7 bases separating them. This CDR3 spans 12 amino acids. DNA of the CDR3: TGTGCCAGTAGGAGGGGGAATGAAAAACTGTTTTTT. Its translation: CASRRGNEKLFF.

V and J are TRBV7-2 and TRBJ1-1; 7 bases agree with TRBD1. CDR1 is SGHTA, CDR2 FQGNSA, per germline. The CDR3 runs to 16 residues. V gave up 1 base and J gave up 7 bases; unmatched junction bases: 12. This CDR3 is CASSLVGTGAQGEAFF. In DNA, the CDR3 is TGTGCCAGCAGCTTAGTTGGCACAGGGGCCCAAGGTGAAGCTTTCTTT. The full variable domain, rest sourced from reference TRBV7-2 and TRBJ1-1, is GAGVSQSPSNKVTEKGKDVELRCDPISGHTALYWYRQSLGQGLEFLIYFQGNSAPDKSGLPSDRFSAERTGGSVSTLTIQRTQQEDSAVYLCASSLVGTGAQGEAFFGQGTRLTVV.

The chain recombines TRBV5-4 with TRBJ1-6; D not certain. Per the germline V gene, CDR1 is SGHNT and CDR2 is YYREEE (reference sequence). V lost 1 base, J lost 9 bases, and 14 bases lay in between. The CDR3 totals 15 residues. CDR3 sequence reads: CASSLWGVLGSPLHF. The CDR3 region has the DNA TGTGCCAGCAGCTTGTGGGGAGTTTTAGGTTCACCCCTCCACTTT. Full variable domain (remainder filled in from reference TRBV5-4 and TRBJ1-6): ETGVTQSPTHLIKTRGQQVTLRCSSQSGHNTVSWYQQALGQGPQFIFQYYREEENGRGNFPPRFSGLQFPNYSSELNVNALELDDSALYLCASSLWGVLGSPLHFGNGTRLTVT.

The chain recombines TRBV7-2 with TRBJ2-3, with 12 bases lining up with TRBD2. This CDR3 contains 16 residues. The ends lost 1 base at V and 6 bases at J; junction bases unmatched: 5. CDR1 is SGHTA and CDR2 is FQGNSA in the germline V gene. The CDR3 DNA reads as TGTGCCAGCAGCTTAGTTACTAGCGGGGGGAGGGATACGCAGTATTTT. Its protein product is CASSLVTSGGRDTQYF.

CDR3 residues: CATRQGLLMNTGELFF. CDR3 coding DNA: TGTGCCACCCGCCAGGGGCTTCTAATGAACACCGGGGAGCTGTTTTTT. The chain has TRBV2 and TRBJ2-2, with TRBD1 as a possible D gene (6 bases). V was clipped by 10 bases and J by 1 base, with 19 bases between them. The CDR3 has 16 residues. Germline V lookup: CDR1 SNHLY, CDR2 FYNNEI.

The V call is TRBV7-2, the J call TRBJ2-7, with TRBD2 identical over 10 bases. This CDR3 comprises 18 residues. The germline V gene has CDR1 SGHTA and CDR2 FQGNSA. The V and J ends lost 1 base and 6 bases, in that order; junction bases with no gene match: 15. The CDR3 region has the DNA TGTGCCAGCAGCTTAGATCGCAACTCTTACTTAGCGGGGGGCGAGCAGTACTTC. Translating it yields CASSLDRNSYLAGGEQYF.

This clone was picked up one time. The chain has TRBV7-2 and TRBJ2-5; no clear D. Germline V CDR1 and CDR2: SGHTA, FQGNSA. Between the trimmed V and J ends, which lost 1 base and 5 bases, there was a span of 11 bases. The CDR3 consists of 14 residues. The CDR3 loop reads CASSLGVTAETQYF. CDR3 nucleotides: TGTGCCAGCAGCTTAGGAGTGACGGCTGAGACCCAGTACTTC.

The chain employs TRBV14 and TRBJ2-5, with D perhaps being TRBD1 or TRBD2 (5 bases each). This CDR3 is built from 14 residues. V dropped 0 bases and J dropped 4 bases, with 9 bases sitting between them. Looked up from germline, CDR1 is SGHDN and CDR2 is FVKESK. Here the CDR3 reads CASSQDGAGETQYF. The CDR3 bases are TGTGCCAGCAGCCAAGATGGGGCGGGAGAGACCCAGTACTTC. Full variable domain (outside the CDR3, taken from reference TRBV14 and TRBJ2-5): EAGVTQFPSHSVIEKGQTVTLRCDPISGHDNLYWYRRVMGKEIKFLLHFVKESKQDESGMPNNRFLAERTGGTYSTLKVQPAELEDSGVYFCASSQDGAGETQYFGPGTRLLVL.

V usage is TRBV15 and J usage is TRBJ1-4, with 9 bases lining up with TRBD1. There are 15 residues in the CDR3. V lost 0 bases to trimming and J lost 7 bases; unmatched junction nucleotides: 3. Germline values: CDR1 LNHNV, CDR2 YYDKDF (reference sequence). CDR3 in amino acids: CATSREGQGTEKLFF. CDR3 DNA sequence: TGTGCCACCAGCAGAGAGGGACAGGGTACTGAAAAACTGTTTTTT.